This TCR beta chain was found in a study of blood T cell repertoires in COVID-19 (dated by TCRdb to 2018 to 2021). Context from the whole study: Samples from collaborators originated in the United States, Italy and Spain and spanned both the acute and convalescent phases of COVID-19. The samples were drawn from the first 160 participants of the ongoing ImmuneRACE study and from 950 to 1,500 subjects provided by 6 global collaborators. Deeply sampled blood TCRbeta repertoires from subjects exposed to, actively infected with, or recovered from COVID-19 were included in the dataset. The material from the prospective study consisted of cDNA or gDNA derived from T cells, B-cell-depleted T cells, or PBMCs. A de-identified subject ID, COVID-19 status, age in years and sex were almost always included in the sample metadata. A freely available public database, intended as a resource for researchers studying the immune response to SARS-CoV-2, is where the repertoires were released. Where HLA class I and class II types were available, the types were taken from metadata supplied by the sample provider, not from assay-based typing. Results the study describes overall, beyond this receptor: The quantity of clinical and demographic metadata differed by source and by participant and was supplied without curation.

One collaborating source in Seattle enrolled patients during active infection and followed them longitudinally through the course of disease. Each collaborating institution followed its own protocols to collect whole blood in K2EDTA tubes. For TCRbeta analysis, collaborator samples were shipped as frozen whole blood, as isolated PBMCs, or as DNA extracted from either sample type. CDR1 and CDR2 (SGHRS, YFSETQ) derive from the germline V gene. V and J are truncated by 3 bases and 3 bases respectively, leaving an intervening sequence of 10 bases. The cysteine opens and the phenylalanine closes a CDR3 of 13 amino acids. The only DNA kept is the CDR3, 39 bases in frame from the first base. On this clone: Its cognate antigen has yet to be identified. No quality values exist for individual bases; no much larger clone is one base distant.

The immunoSEQ Assay, a bias-controlled multiplex PCR, was used to amplify TCRbeta CDR3 regions from genomic DNA. The source study handled its data this way. Within the assay, amplification of reference gene primers was used to estimate how many nucleated cells each sample contained. Sequence reads were collapsed and filtered to measure the absolute abundance of every unique TCRbeta CDR3 rearrangement. For each sample, productive Simpson clonality was calculated as the square root of Simpson's diversity index across productive rearrangements. The table was pulled from immuneACCESS by TCRdb, which kept in-frame rearrangements only. Such tables lose some clones; where checked, under half of the loss comes from unresolved V genes, and the rest has no known cause. The V and J calls and clone size were taken over from that table, and D and trimming were inferred from the DNA. A total of 200,000 to 250,000 clones appear in this sample, about four fifths of them only once. Of the sample, approximately 8% falls within the top ten clones.

The sequencing input was peripheral blood. The chain employs TRBV5-1 and TRBJ2-7; possibly the D gene is TRBD2, per 6 matching bases. The origin of this receptor is a woman older than 75 with COVID-19, enrolled during active disease. The CDR3 loop reads CASSSDGGYEQYF. The DNA sequence reads TGCGCCAGCAGCTCAGACGGGGGCTACGAGCAGTACTTC. Supplemented by the reference TRBV5-1 and TRBJ2-7 proteins around the CDR3, the complete variable domain is KAGVTQTPRYLIKTRGQQVTLSCSPISGHRSVSWYQQTPGQGLQFLFEYFSETQRNKGNFPGRFSGRQFSNSRSEMNVSTLELGDSALYLCASSSDGGYEQYFGPGTRLTVT.